The entry below gives a single T cell receptor (beta chain) sequence along with its context. The antigen remains undetermined. The data originate from a study of early stage breast cancer tumors. About the study: About 80% of the 16 invasive tumors were ER+, PR+ and HER2-. Study results and caveats: Bulk DNA sequencing of unsorted cells missed chain pairing and markers. Most shared enriched TCRB sequences were commonly generated ones.

J lost 6 bases, V lost 6 bases, and 4 bases had no gene match. The germline gives CDR1 MNHEY, CDR2 SVGAGI. The length of the CDR3 is 13 residues. TCRdb's table, derived via immunoSEQ multiplex PCR, lists solely in-frame clones and lacks some. The top ten clones hold under 5.5% of a sample with tens of thousands of clones, roughly 80% of them seen once. The V gene is TRBV6-5, the J gene TRBJ2-1, with 8 bases fitting TRBD2. The sequenced material came from blood. The source is a person aged 40 to 49 with breast cancer. CDR3 sequence reads: CASSSGTSNEQFF. The CDR3 coding sequence is TGTGCCAGCAGCTCTGGGACTAGCAATGAGCAGTTCTTC.